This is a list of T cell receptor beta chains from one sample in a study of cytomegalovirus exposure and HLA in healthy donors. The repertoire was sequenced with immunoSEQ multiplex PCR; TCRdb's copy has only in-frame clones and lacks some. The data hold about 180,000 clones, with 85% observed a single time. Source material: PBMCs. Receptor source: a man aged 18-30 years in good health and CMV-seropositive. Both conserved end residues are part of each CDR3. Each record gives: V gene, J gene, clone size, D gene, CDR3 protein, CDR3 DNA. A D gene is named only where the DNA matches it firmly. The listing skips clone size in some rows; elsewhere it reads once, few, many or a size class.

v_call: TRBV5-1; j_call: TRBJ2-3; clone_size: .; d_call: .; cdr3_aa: CASSPGGDTDTQYF; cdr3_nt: TGCGCCAGCAGCCCCGGAGGGGACACAGATACGCAGTATTTT
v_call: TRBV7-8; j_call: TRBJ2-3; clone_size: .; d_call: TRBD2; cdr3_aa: CASSPGTSGISGTQYF; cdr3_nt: TGTGCCAGCAGCCCCGGGACTAGCGGGATCTCGGGTACGCAGTATTTT
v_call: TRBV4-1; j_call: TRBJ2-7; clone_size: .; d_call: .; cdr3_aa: CASSQEGGYEQYF; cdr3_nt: TGCGCCAGCAGCCAAGAAGGGGGCTACGAGCAGTACTTC
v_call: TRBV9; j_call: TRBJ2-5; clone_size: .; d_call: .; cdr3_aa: CASSVGAAQETQYF; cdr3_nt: TGTGCCAGCAGCGTAGGGGCAGCTCAAGAGACCCAGTACTTC
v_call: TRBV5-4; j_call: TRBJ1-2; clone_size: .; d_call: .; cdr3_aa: CASSSLQGYGYTF; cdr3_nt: TGTGCCAGCAGCTCGCTTCAGGGATATGGCTACACCTTC
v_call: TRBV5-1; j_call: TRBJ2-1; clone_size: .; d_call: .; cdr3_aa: CASSLEGENEQFF; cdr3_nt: TGCGCCAGCAGCTTGGAGGGGGAGAATGAGCAGTTCTTC
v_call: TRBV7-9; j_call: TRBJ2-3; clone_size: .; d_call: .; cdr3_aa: CASSLMRGTDTQYF; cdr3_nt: TGTGCCAGCAGCTTAATGCGGGGAACAGATACGCAGTATTTT
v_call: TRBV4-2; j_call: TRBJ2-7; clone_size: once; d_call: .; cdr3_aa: CASSQEKAELYEQYF; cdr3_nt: TGTGCCAGCAGCCAAGAAAAGGCGGAACTCTACGAGCAGTACTTC
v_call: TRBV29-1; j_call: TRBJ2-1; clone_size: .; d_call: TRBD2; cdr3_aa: CSARLAGGGNEQFF; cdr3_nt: TGCAGCGCTAGACTAGCGGGAGGGGGCAATGAGCAGTTCTTC
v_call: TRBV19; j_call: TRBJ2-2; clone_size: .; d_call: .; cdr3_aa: CASSQEGSGELFF; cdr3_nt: TGTGCCAGTAGTCAAGAGGGATCCGGGGAGCTGTTTTTT
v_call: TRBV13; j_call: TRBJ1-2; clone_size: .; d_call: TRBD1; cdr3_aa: CASSSGTGWDGYTF; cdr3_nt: TGTGCCAGCAGCAGCGGGACAGGGTGGGATGGCTACACCTTC
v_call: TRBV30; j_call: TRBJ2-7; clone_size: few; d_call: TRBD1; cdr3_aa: CAWSAGTGNHEQYF; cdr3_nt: TGTGCCTGGAGTGCCGGGACAGGGAACCACGAGCAGTACTTC
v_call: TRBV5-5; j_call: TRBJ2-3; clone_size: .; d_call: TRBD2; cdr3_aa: CASSPGLAGRTSTDTQYF; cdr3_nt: TGTGCCAGCAGCCCTGGACTAGCGGGGCGGACTAGCACAGATACGCAGTATTTT
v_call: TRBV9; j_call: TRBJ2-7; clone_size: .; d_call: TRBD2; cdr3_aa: CASSLGTSANEQYF; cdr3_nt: TGTGCCAGCAGCTTAGGGACTAGCGCCAACGAGCAGTACTTC
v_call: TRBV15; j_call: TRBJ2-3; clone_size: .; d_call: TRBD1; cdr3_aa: CATSIDRGLLTDTQYF; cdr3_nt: TGTGCCACCAGCATAGACAGGGGTCTACTCACAGATACGCAGTATTTT
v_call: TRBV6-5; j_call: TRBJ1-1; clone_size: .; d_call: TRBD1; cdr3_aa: CASSYNPGGTEAFF; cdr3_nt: TGTGCCAGCAGTTACAACCCAGGGGGAACTGAAGCTTTCTTT
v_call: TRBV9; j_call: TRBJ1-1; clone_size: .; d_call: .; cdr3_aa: CASSVEPGNTEAFF; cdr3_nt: TGTGCCAGCAGCGTAGAACCGGGGAACACTGAAGCTTTCTTT
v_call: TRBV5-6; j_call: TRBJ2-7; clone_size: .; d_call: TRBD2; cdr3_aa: CASQLGGDEQYF; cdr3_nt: TGTGCCAGCCAGCTTGGGGGGGACGAGCAGTACTTC
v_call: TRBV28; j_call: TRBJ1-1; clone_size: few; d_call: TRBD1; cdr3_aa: CASSRGQATTEAFF; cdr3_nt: TGTGCCAGCAGCCGAGGACAGGCCACCACTGAAGCTTTCTTT
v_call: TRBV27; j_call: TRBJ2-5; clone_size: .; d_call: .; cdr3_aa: CASSLNREETQYF; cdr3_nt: TGTGCCAGCAGTTTAAACAGGGAAGAGACCCAGTACTTC
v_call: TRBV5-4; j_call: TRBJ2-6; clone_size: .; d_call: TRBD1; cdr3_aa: CASSQGDSGANVLTF; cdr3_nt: TGTGCCAGCAGTCAGGGGGACTCTGGGGCCAACGTCCTGACTTTC
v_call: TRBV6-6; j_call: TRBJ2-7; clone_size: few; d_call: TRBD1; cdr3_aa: CASSYAPGQGYEQYF; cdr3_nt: TGTGCCAGCAGTTACGCCCCCGGACAGGGCTACGAGCAGTACTTC
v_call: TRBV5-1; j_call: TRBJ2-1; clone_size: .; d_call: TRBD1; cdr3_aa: CASSLVGQASNEQFF; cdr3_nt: TGCGCCAGCAGCTTGGTGGGACAGGCCTCCAATGAGCAGTTCTTC
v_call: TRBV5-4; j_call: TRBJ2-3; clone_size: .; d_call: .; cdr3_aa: CASINLASPDTQYF; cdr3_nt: TGTGCCAGCATAAACCTGGCCTCTCCGGATACGCAGTATTTT
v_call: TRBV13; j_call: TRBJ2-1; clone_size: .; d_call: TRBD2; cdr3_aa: CASSFSTSGGSEQFF; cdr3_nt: TGTGCCAGCAGCTTTAGCACCAGCGGGGGGAGTGAGCAGTTCTTC
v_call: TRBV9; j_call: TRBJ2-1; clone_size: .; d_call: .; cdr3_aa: CASSVGGPSAYNEQFF; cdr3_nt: TGTGCCAGCAGCGTAGGGGGGCCTTCCGCCTACAATGAGCAGTTCTTC
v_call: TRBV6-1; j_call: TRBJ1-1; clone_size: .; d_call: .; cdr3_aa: CASLVNTEAFF; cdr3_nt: TGTGCCAGCCTCGTTAACACTGAAGCTTTCTTT
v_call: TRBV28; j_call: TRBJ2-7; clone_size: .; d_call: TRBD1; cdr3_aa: CASSPTGQGNNEQYF; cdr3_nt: TGTGCCAGCAGCCCGACCGGACAGGGGAACAACGAGCAGTACTTC
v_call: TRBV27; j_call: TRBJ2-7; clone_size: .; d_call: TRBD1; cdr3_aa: CASRYKGQGSYEQYF; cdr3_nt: TGTGCCAGCAGATACAAGGGACAGGGGTCCTACGAGCAGTACTTC
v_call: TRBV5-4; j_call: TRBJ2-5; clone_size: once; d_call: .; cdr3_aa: CASSLAGRKTQYF; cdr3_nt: TGTGCCAGCAGCTTGGCAGGGAGGAAGACCCAGTACTTC
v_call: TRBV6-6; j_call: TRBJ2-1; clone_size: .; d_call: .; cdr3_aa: CASTPRGGIYNEQFF; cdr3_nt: TGTGCCAGCACACCCCGCGGGGGCATCTACAATGAGCAGTTCTTC
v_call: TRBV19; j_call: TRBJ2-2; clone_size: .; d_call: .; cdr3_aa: CASSFTGTGELFF; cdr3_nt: TGTGCCAGTAGTTTTACAGGGACCGGGGAGCTGTTTTTT
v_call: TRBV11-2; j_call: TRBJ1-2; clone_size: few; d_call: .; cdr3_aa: CASSSLRGRRVYGYTF; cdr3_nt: TGTGCCAGCAGCTCCCTTAGGGGACGGAGGGTCTATGGCTACACCTTC
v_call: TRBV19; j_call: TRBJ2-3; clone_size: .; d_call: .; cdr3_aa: CASRGLTDTQYF; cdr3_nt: TGTGCCAGTAGGGGGCTCACAGATACGCAGTATTTT
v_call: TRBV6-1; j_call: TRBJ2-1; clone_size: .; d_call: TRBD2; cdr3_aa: CASSEGLVAGDEQFF; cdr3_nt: TGTGCCAGCAGTGAAGGGCTGGTTGCGGGGGATGAGCAGTTCTTC
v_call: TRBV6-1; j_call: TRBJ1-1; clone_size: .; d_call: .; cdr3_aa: CASSETDTEAFF; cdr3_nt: TGTGCCAGCAGTGAAACAGACACTGAAGCTTTCTTT
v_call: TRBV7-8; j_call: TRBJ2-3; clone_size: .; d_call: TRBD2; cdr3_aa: CASSPGGGAIPTDTQYF; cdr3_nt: TGTGCCAGCAGTCCGGGAGGGGGGGCTATTCCCACAGATACGCAGTATTTT
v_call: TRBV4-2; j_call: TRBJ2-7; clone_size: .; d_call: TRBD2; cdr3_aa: CASSHSGREPEQYF; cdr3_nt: TGTGCCAGCAGCCACAGCGGGAGGGAGCCCGAGCAGTACTTC
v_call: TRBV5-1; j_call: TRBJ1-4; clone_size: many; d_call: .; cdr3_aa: CASSFWQGSEKLFF; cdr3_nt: TGCGCCAGCAGCTTTTGGCAGGGAAGTGAAAAACTGTTTTTT
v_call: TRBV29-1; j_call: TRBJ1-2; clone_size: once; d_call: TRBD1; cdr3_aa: CSVGGQGFDGYTF; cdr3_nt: TGCAGCGTTGGGGGACAGGGCTTCGATGGCTACACCTTC
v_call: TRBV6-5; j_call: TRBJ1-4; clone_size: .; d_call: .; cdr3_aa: CASSLQGGKLFF; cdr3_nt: TGTGCCAGCAGTTTACAGGGTGGAAAACTGTTTTTT
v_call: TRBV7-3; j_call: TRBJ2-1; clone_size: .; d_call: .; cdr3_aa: CASSSFGDSYNEQFF; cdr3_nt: TGTGCCAGCAGCTCGTTCGGGGACTCCTACAATGAGCAGTTCTTC
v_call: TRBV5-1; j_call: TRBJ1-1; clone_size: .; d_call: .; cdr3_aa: CASSSGEDTEAFF; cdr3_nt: TGCGCCAGCAGCAGCGGGGAGGACACTGAAGCTTTCTTT
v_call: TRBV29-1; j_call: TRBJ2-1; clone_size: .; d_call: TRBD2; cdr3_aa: CSVLGTSGGVGRGEQFF; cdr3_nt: TGCAGCGTTCTAGGGACTAGCGGGGGCGTGGGGAGGGGTGAGCAGTTCTTC
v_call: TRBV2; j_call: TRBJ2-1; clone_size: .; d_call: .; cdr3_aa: CASMGGFSYNEQFF; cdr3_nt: TGTGCCAGCATGGGAGGCTTTTCCTACAATGAGCAGTTCTTC
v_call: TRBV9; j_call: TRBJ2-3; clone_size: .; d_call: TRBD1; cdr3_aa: CASSPRTGSTDTQYF; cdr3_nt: TGTGCCAGCAGCCCCCGGACAGGGAGTACAGATACGCAGTATTTT
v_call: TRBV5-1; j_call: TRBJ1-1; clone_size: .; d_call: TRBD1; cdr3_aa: CASSLTGVLNTEAFF; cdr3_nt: TGCGCCAGCAGCCTGACAGGGGTTTTGAACACTGAAGCTTTCTTT
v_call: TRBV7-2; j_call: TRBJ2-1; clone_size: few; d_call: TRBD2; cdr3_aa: CASSLAGLARNEQFF; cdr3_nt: TGTGCCAGCAGCTTAGCCGGACTAGCGAGGAATGAGCAGTTCTTC
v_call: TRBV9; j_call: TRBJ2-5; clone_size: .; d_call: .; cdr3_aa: CASSVGQQETQYF; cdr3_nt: TGTGCCAGCAGCGTAGGGCAGCAAGAGACCCAGTACTTC
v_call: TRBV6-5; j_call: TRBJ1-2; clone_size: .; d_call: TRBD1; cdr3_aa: CASSFSRTGVEYGYTF; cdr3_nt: TGTGCCAGCAGTTTTTCACGGACAGGGGTAGAGTATGGCTACACCTTC
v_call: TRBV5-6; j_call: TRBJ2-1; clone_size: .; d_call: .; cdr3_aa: CASSLGLPTGGEQFF; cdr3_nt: TGTGCCAGCAGCTTGGGACTACCTACCGGGGGTGAGCAGTTCTTC
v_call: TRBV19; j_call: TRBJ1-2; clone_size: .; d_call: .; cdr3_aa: CASSPRGGTYGYTF; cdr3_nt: TGTGCCAGTAGTCCAAGGGGGGGGACATATGGCTACACCTTC
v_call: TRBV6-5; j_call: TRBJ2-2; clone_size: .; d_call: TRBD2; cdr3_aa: CASSGLDDTGELFF; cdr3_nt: TGTGCCAGCAGTGGACTAGACGACACCGGGGAGCTGTTTTTT
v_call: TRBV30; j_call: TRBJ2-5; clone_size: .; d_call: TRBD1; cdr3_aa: CAWSGQGGETQYF; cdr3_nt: TGTGCCTGGAGTGGACAGGGCGGGGAGACCCAGTACTTC
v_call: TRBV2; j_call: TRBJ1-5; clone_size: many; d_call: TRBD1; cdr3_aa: CASSFPDRAGQPQHF; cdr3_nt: TGTGCCAGCAGTTTTCCAGACAGGGCAGGCCAGCCCCAGCATTTT
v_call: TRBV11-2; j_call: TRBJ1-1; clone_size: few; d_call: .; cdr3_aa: CASSLRRELNTEAFF; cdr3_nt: TGTGCCAGCAGCTTACGTCGGGAACTGAACACTGAAGCTTTCTTT
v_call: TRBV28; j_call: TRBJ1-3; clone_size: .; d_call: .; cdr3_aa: CASSFAAGNTIYF; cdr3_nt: TGTGCCAGCAGTTTTGCAGCTGGAAACACCATATATTTT